A selection of T cell receptor beta chains follows, all from one sample in a study of cytomegalovirus exposure and HLA in healthy donors. Clones were read by immunoSEQ multiplex PCR, and TCRdb kept only the in-frame ones, dropping some. Of around 140,000 clones in the sample, approximately 80% were seen once. Sequencing input: PBMCs. These receptors were obtained from a woman aged 18-29 years in good health and CMV-seronegative. Each CDR3 is given with its conserved first and last residue. The D gene is left open where the match is weak. For some rows the clone size is stated as once, few or many, or as a class when expanded; others skip it.

V gene	J gene	D gene	clone size	CDR3 DNA	CDR3 protein
TRBV5-6	TRBJ2-1	NA	NA	TGTGCCAGCAGCTTGGGGGGGCTAGATTACAATGAGCAGTTCTTC	CASSLGGLDYNEQFF
TRBV2	TRBJ1-2	TRBD1	few	TGTGCCAGCAGTGTTTCCAACAGGGGAGCTAACTATGGCTACACCTTC	CASSVSNRGANYGYTF
TRBV30	TRBJ2-6	TRBD1	once	TGTGCCTCCCTTCGGACAGGGGCGTACTCTGGGGCCAACGTCCTGACTTTC	CASLRTGAYSGANVLTF
TRBV5-6	TRBJ1-1	NA	NA	TGTGCCAGCAGCACAGGACGGACATACTCTGAAGCTTTCTTT	CASSTGRTYSEAFF
TRBV5-1	TRBJ1-2	NA	few	TGCGCCAGCAGCTTGGCCGTACAGCCTGAACCCTACACCTTC	CASSLAVQPEPYTF
TRBV28	TRBJ1-4	NA	NA	TGTGCCAGCAGCCCGCCTACAGGGTCTAGGTCTGAAAAACTGTTTTTT	CASSPPTGSRSEKLFF
TRBV6-1	TRBJ1-5	TRBD1	NA	TGTGCCAGCAGTGGACAGGGGCGGCAGCCCCAGCATTTT	CASSGQGRQPQHF
TRBV30	TRBJ1-1	TRBD1	NA	TGTGCCTGGAAGGGACAGCGGAACACTGAAGCTTTCTTT	CAWKGQRNTEAFF
TRBV7-9	TRBJ2-5	TRBD2	NA	TGTGCCAGCAGCTCCGGGACTACGATCCAAGAGACCCAGTACTTC	CASSSGTTIQETQYF
TRBV2	TRBJ2-3	TRBD1	NA	TGTGCCAGCAGTGGGGACACTGACAGGGCCCCCAACACAGATACGCAGTATTTT	CASSGDTDRAPNTDTQYF
TRBV5-4	TRBJ1-2	NA	NA	TGTGCCAGCAGCTTGGACAGGGTAGCTAACTATGGCTACACCTTC	CASSLDRVANYGYTF
TRBV5-6	TRBJ1-2	TRBD1	NA	TGTGCCAGCAGCCTAATGCCAAAAGGGGGCGGCTATGGCTACACCTTC	CASSLMPKGGGYGYTF
TRBV11-2	TRBJ2-7	TRBD1	NA	TGTGCCAGCAGCTTCGGGACAGGGCGTTCCTACGAGCAGTACTTC	CASSFGTGRSYEQYF
TRBV9	TRBJ2-1	NA	NA	TGTGCCAGCAGCGTAGAAGGGTGGAGGAATGAGCAGTTCTTC	CASSVEGWRNEQFF
TRBV5-1	TRBJ2-3	NA	NA	TGCGCCAGCAGCTTAGACTGGCCCACAGATACGCAGTATTTT	CASSLDWPTDTQYF
TRBV7-6	TRBJ2-6	NA	NA	TGTGCCAGCAGCTTACGCAACGTCCTGACTTTC	CASSLRNVLTF
TRBV6-5	TRBJ1-1	TRBD1	NA	TGTGCCAGCAGGGAGACAGGGGGCGCCGGTGAAGCTTTCTTT	CASRETGGAGEAFF
TRBV28	TRBJ1-2	TRBD1	few	TGTGCCAGCAAGGGGCCGGGACAGGGGGCGCGTGGCTACACCTTC	CASKGPGQGARGYTF
TRBV6-6	TRBJ1-2	TRBD1	NA	TGTGCCAGCACCCAGGGGGCTTACGGCTACACCTTC	CASTQGAYGYTF
TRBV5-4	TRBJ1-1	NA	once	TGTGCCAGCAGCTTGGTCGGAGGTGATGAAGCTTTCTTT	CASSLVGGDEAFF
TRBV6-1	TRBJ1-2	NA	once	TGTGCCAGCAGTGTTGTGCAGTCTAACTATGGCTACACCTTC	CASSVVQSNYGYTF
TRBV7-6	TRBJ1-1	NA	NA	TGTGCCAGCAGCTTACCTAGGGGGGGGAGCACTGAAGCTTTCTTT	CASSLPRGGSTEAFF
TRBV29-1	TRBJ1-1	NA	NA	TGCAGCGTTGAAGATCCATTGAACACTGAAGCTTTCTTT	CSVEDPLNTEAFF
TRBV4-1	TRBJ2-7	TRBD2	NA	TGCGCCAGCAGCGCCCCGGGCCGCGGGAGCTCCTACGAGCAGTACTTC	CASSAPGRGSSYEQYF